The entry that follows covers one T cell receptor beta chain sequence. CDR1 and CDR2 from the germline V gene are SGHVS and FQNEAQ. V gave up 5 bases and J gave up 3 bases; unmatched junction bases: 6. The CDR3 totals 15 residues. This record comes from a study of blood T cell repertoires in COVID-19. For the study at large: Acute and convalescent COVID-19 specimens originated in the United States, Italy and Spain. In each case, the material was cDNA or gDNA derived from T cells, B-cell-depleted T cells, or PBMCs.

In the original analysis: Estimation of nucleated cell counts relied on the amplification of reference gene primers. TCRdb's table, derived via immunoSEQ multiplex PCR, lists solely in-frame clones and lacks some. The V and J calls and clone size come from that table; D and trimming were worked out from the DNA. The sample carries around 130,000 clones, roughly 80% recorded once. The sequenced material came from peripheral blood. This clonotype was obtained from a woman aged 45-65 years with acute or convalescent COVID-19. The chain has TRBV7-8 and TRBJ1-4; 7 nucleotides match TRBD1. The CDR3 coding sequence is TGTGCCAGCAGCACAGACAGGGACGCTAATGAAAAACTGTTTTTT. Residues: CASSTDRDANEKLFF.